One sample yielded the 13 T cell receptor beta chains listed below, sequenced in a study of blood T cell repertoires in COVID-19. The assay was immunoSEQ multiplex PCR, and TCRdb's table has in-frame clones only and misses some. Of about 120,000 clones in the sample, 65% to 90% were seen once. The sequenced sample consisted of peripheral blood. The receptor set was obtained from a man older than 75 with active or convalescent COVID-19.

The V call is TRBV15, the J call TRBJ2-5; D is undetermined. This CDR3 region has 13 residues. CDR1 LNHNV and CDR2 YYDKDF come from the germline V gene (reference sequence). V lost 0 bases to trimming and J lost 5 bases, with 7 bases between them. In DNA form, the CDR3 reads TGTGCCACCAGCAGAGATCGTATCGAGACCCAGTACTTC. Translating it yields CATSRDRIETQYF.

This clone was detected once. The rearrangement joins TRBV18 to TRBJ1-1; D perhaps matches TRBD1 (6 bases). Germline CDR1 and CDR2: KGHSH and LQKENI. The CDR3 length is 16 residues. V was pared by 3 bases and J by 1 base, with 15 bases between. The CDR3 DNA sequence: TGTGCCAGCTCACCGAGAACGGGACACTCGAACACTGAAGCTTTCTTT. Amino acid sequence: CASSPRTGHSNTEAFF.

V is TRBV6-2 or TRBV6-3 and J is TRBJ1-5; TRBD1 matches 8 bases. Germline CDR1 and CDR2: MNHEY and SVGEGT. This CDR3 comprises 16 residues. The V and J ends lost 2 bases and 2 bases, in that order; junction bases with no gene match: 5. CDR3 nucleotides: TGTGCCAGCAGTTACCAGGGGGCGCGTGGCAATCAGCCCCAGCATTTT. Translation: CASSYQGARGNQPQHF.

The rearrangement links TRBV19 to TRBJ1-1; D might be TRBD1 (5 bases). This CDR3 is 13 amino acids long. Trimming stripped 9 bases from V and 0 bases from J, with 11 bases between. Germline V gene data show CDR1 as LNHDA and CDR2 as SQIVND (reference sequence). The CDR3 sequence: CASTRGVNTEAFF. CDR3 in DNA: TGTGCCAGCACGCGGGGGGTGAACACTGAAGCTTTCTTT.

This chain uses TRBV2 with TRBJ2-2; D perhaps matches TRBD1 (6 bases). Looked up from germline, CDR1 is SNHLY and CDR2 is FYNNEI. CDR3 length: 16 amino acids. V lost 3 bases to trimming and J lost 0 bases, with 11 bases between them. CDR3 amino acids: CASSDLGAANTGELFF. CDR3 DNA: TGTGCCAGCAGTGACTTGGGGGCTGCGAACACCGGGGAGCTGTTTTTT.

This clone was picked up one time. The chain recombines TRBV5-1 with TRBJ2-3; TRBD2 is a possible D gene (5 bases). CDR3 length: 16 residues. V was cut by 3 bases and J by 4 bases, with 18 bases left in between. Looked up from germline, CDR1 is SGHRS and CDR2 is YFSETQ. The CDR3 sequence is CASSSVLLGGADTQYF. CDR3 coding DNA: TGCGCCAGCAGCTCGGTCCTACTAGGTGGGGCAGATACGCAGTATTTT.

This clone has just one count. This chain joins TRBV6-5 and TRBJ1-1; D ambiguous. Per the germline V gene, CDR1 is MNHEY and CDR2 is SVGAGI. The CDR3 is 12 residues long. Trimming removed 8 bases from V and 5 bases from J, with 12 bases in between. CDR3 in amino acids: CASGQDVTEAFF. In DNA, the CDR3 is TGTGCCAGCGGCCAGGATGTTACTGAAGCTTTCTTT.

The CDR3 DNA reads TGTGCCAGTAGTACCCCCCTAGAGACCCAGTACTTC. Its protein product is CASSTPLETQYF. The chain carries TRBV19 and TRBJ2-5; D is unresolved. The V end lost 4 bases, the J end lost 4 bases, and 7 bases lay between the germline ends. Germline-derived CDR1 and CDR2 are LNHDA and SQIVND (reference sequence). The CDR3 is made up of 12 amino acids.

The chain employs TRBV25-1 and TRBJ2-3; 12 bases align to TRBD2. The germline gives CDR1 MGHDK, CDR2 SYGVNS. Trimming removed 6 bases from V and 3 bases from J; junction bases left unmatched: 4. This CDR3 region has 15 residues. Written as DNA, the CDR3 is TGTGCCAGCAGCCAAACTAGCGGGAGGACAGATACGCAGTATTTT. Translation: CASSQTSGRTDTQYF.

This sequence joins TRBV9 and TRBJ2-7; perhaps TRBD2 as D (5 bases). CDR3 size: 14 residues. Germline CDR1 SGDLS, CDR2 YYNGEE. With 0 bases removed from V and 3 bases from J, the gap between germline ends came to 10 bases. In DNA, the CDR3 is TGTGCCAGCAGCGTAGTGGCTAGCAGCTACGAGCAGTACTTC. Its translation is CASSVVASSYEQYF.

The chain joins TRBV18 to TRBJ2-1, with 8 bases fitting TRBD1. The CDR3 runs to 15 residues. The germline V gene encodes CDR1 KGHSH and CDR2 LQKENI. Losses at the gene ends were 3 bases for V and 3 bases for J; bases not matched to a gene: 4. DNA of the CDR3: TGTGCCAGCTCACCGGGACAGGACCTCTACAATGAGCAGTTCTTC. Encoded protein: CASSPGQDLYNEQFF.

The chain employs TRBV4-2 and TRBJ2-2; 8 bases agree with TRBD2. J gave up 4 bases and V 0 bases, and 10 bases lay outside the gene matches. The CDR3 loop spans 18 amino acids. The germline V gene has CDR1 LGHNA and CDR2 YNFKEQ. The DNA of the CDR3 is TGTGCCAGCAGCCAAGAAACCAACGGGAGGGCCCCCACCGGGGAGCTGTTTTTT. Protein: CASSQETNGRAPTGELFF.

The chain links TRBV5-1 to TRBJ2-7; 9 bases align to TRBD2. The CDR3 consists of 17 residues. V dropped 1 base and J dropped 4; count of bases not matched to a gene: 12. Germline assignment: CDR1 SGHRS and CDR2 YFSETQ. CDR3 nucleotides: TGCGCCAGCAGCTTGAGTTTTGGGACTAGCTTCGTGTACGAGCAGTACTTC. It is translated as CASSLSFGTSFVYEQYF.